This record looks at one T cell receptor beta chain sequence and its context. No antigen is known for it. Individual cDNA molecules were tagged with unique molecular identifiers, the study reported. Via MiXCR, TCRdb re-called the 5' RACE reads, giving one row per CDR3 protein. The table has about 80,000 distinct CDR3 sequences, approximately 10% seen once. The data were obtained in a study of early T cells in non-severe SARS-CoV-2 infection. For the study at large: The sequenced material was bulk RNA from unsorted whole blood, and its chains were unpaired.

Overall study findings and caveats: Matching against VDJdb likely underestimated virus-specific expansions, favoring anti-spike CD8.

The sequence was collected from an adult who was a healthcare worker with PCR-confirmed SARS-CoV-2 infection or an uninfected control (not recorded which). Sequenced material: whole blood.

The CDR3 region is CASTLGAAGADTQYF. The CDR3 DNA follows: TGTGCCAGCACTCTGGGGGCGGCAGGGGCAGATACGCAGTATTTT. This chain uses TRBV6-6 with TRBJ2-3; D perhaps matches TRBD1 (6 bases). CDR3 length: 15 residues. Germline lookup yields CDR1 MNHNY and CDR2 SVGAGI (reference sequence). Between the trimmed V and J ends, which lost 7 bases and 4 bases, there was a span of 18 bases.